Shown below are 26 T cell receptor beta chains from a single sample sequenced in a study of early T cells in non-severe SARS-CoV-2 infection. From the 5' RACE reads, TCRdb called clonotypes with MiXCR, one entry per CDR3 protein. Altogether 85,000 to 100,000 distinct CDR3 sequences are present, approximately 11% being singletons, with the ten largest covering around 5%. Sequences were obtained from whole blood. The receptors come from an adult who was a healthcare worker with PCR-confirmed SARS-CoV-2 infection or an uninfected control (not recorded which).

This clonotype was picked up a small number of times. Written as DNA, the CDR3 is TGCAGCGTACGACAGGGTCGAGTCCAGTACTTC. Protein: CSVRQGRVQYF. The chain couples TRBV29-1 to TRBJ2-5, with 7 bases fitting TRBD1. The length of the CDR3 is 11 residues. Germline trimming cut 6 bases from V and 10 bases from J; bases unmatched to any gene: 8. Germline CDR1 and CDR2: SQVTM and ANQGSEA.

V gene TRBV5-5 combines with J gene TRBJ2-3; 7 bases are a match to TRBD1. The CDR3 sequence is 14 residues long. V lost 3 bases to trimming and J lost 5 bases; unmatched junction nucleotides: 6. The germline V gene encodes CDR1 SGHKS and CDR2 YYEKEE (reference sequence). The CDR3 nucleotides read TGTGCCAGCAGCTGGGGACAGACGAGAGATACGCAGTATTTT. Its protein product is CASSWGQTRDTQYF.

This clonotype was counted at least ten times. This chain links TRBV20-1 with TRBJ2-1; no definite D call. The CDR3 is 14 residues long. V was pared by 0 bases and J by 6 bases, with 12 bases between. The germline CDR1 and CDR2 sequences are DFQATT and SNEGSKA (reference sequence). CDR3 DNA sequence: TGCAGTGCTAGAGACCCCGTCCAGGTCAATGAGCAGTTCTTC. Amino acids: CSARDPVQVNEQFF.

In this sample, this clonotype turned up many times. The rearrangement links TRBV5-1 to TRBJ2-7; 11 bases align to TRBD2. The junction had 2 bases not matched to a gene; V was cut back by 2 bases and J by 1 base. CDR1 and CDR2 (germline): SGHRS, YFSETQ. The CDR3 runs to 15 residues. The CDR3 protein is CASSFLAGGSYEQYF. The CDR3 nucleotides are TGCGCCAGCAGCTTCCTAGCGGGGGGTTCCTACGAGCAGTACTTC.

This clonotype was seen a few times. V is TRBV5-1 and J is TRBJ1-6; the D gene is possibly TRBD1 (6 bases). The V gene lost 3 bases and the J gene lost 0 bases, with 13 bases spanning the gap. Germline CDR1 SGHRS, CDR2 YFSETQ. The CDR3 contains 17 residues. The CDR3 DNA reads TGCGCCAGCAGCTCGGGCCTAGGGGGCTCCTATAATTCACCCCTCCACTTT. This sequence encodes CASSSGLGGSYNSPLHF.

This clonotype has ten or more counts. The rearrangement joins TRBV7-2 to TRBJ2-3, with TRBD2 identical over 7 bases. In germline, CDR1 is SGHTA, CDR2 FQGNSA. This CDR3 is built from 15 residues. The V gene end was trimmed by 2 bases and the J gene end by 5 bases; junction bases not matched to a gene: 7. CDR3 region: CASSLSWRERDTQYF. Here the CDR3 DNA reads TGTGCCAGCAGCTTATCATGGCGGGAGAGAGATACGCAGTATTTT. Variable domain in full (rest from reference TRBV7-2 and TRBJ2-3): GAGVSQSPSNKVTEKGKDVELRCDPISGHTALYWYRQSLGQGLEFLIYFQGNSAPDKSGLPSDRFSAERTGGSVSTLTIQRTQQEDSAVYLCASSLSWRERDTQYFGPGTRLTVL.

J is TRBJ2-2 and V is TRBV15; D perhaps matches TRBD2 (5 bases). This CDR3 is 14 amino acids long. Germline assignment: CDR1 LNHNV and CDR2 YYDKDF (reference sequence). Trimming shortened V by 5 bases and J by 6 bases, and 13 bases separated the two germline ends. In DNA, the CDR3 is TGTGCCACCAGCTCCCGAGGGTTGGCCGGGGAGCTGTTTTTT. This codes for CATSSRGLAGELFF.

The chain uses TRBV12-3 or TRBV12-4 and TRBJ1-2, with D possibly matching TRBD1 (5 bases). Between the trimmed V and J ends, which lost 8 bases and 2 bases, there was a span of 15 bases. This CDR3 spans 14 amino acids. The chain's CDR3 is CASFSGTKNYGYTF. The CDR3 DNA reads as TGTGCCAGCTTCTCCGGGACGAAAAACTATGGCTACACCTTC.

This chain connects TRBV10-3 to TRBJ1-5; D uncertain. Trimming cost V 5 bases and J 11 bases, with 16 bases left between them. Germline loops: CDR1 ENHRY, CDR2 SYGVKD. This CDR3 is built from 13 residues. The CDR3 region is CAISKDGASAQHF. The CDR3 DNA reads as TGTGCCATCAGTAAGGACGGAGCCTCGGCCCAGCATTTT.

Many counts were recorded for this clonotype. The chain combines TRBV5-1 with TRBJ1-2, with TRBD1 as a possible D gene (6 bases). The CDR3 totals 14 residues. V was trimmed by 3 bases and J by 5 bases, leaving 14 bases between them. CDR1 SGHRS and CDR2 YFSETQ come from the germline V gene. CDR3 protein: CASSSTGTFYGYTF. The CDR3 DNA follows: TGCGCCAGCAGCTCGACAGGAACTTTTTATGGCTACACCTTC.

The V call is TRBV9, the J call TRBJ2-3; D unclear. Germline V gene lookup returns CDR1 SGDLS and CDR2 YYNGEE. Deletions cut 3 bases from V and 1 base from J, with 12 bases between. The CDR3 length is 15 residues. CDR3 coding DNA: TGTGCCAGCAGCGATTCAAAAATCCGCACAGATACGCAGTATTTT. Protein sequence: CASSDSKIRTDTQYF.

The table lists this clonotype with a few counts. V gene TRBV19 combines with J gene TRBJ1-4; D unresolved. The V gene lost 2 bases and the J gene lost 5 bases, with 12 bases spanning the gap. The CDR3 consists of 15 residues. Germline V gene sequence: CDR1 LNHDA, CDR2 SQIVND (reference sequence). The DNA of the CDR3 is TGTGCCAGTAGTATAAGGAGGACGGAGAATGAAAAACTGTTTTTT. It codes for CASSIRRTENEKLFF.

This clonotype has a handful of counts. J is TRBJ2-3 and V is TRBV11-3; D gene unclear. The V gene lost 5 bases and the J gene lost 2 bases, with 8 bases spanning the gap. This CDR3 contains 13 residues. Germline assignment: CDR1 SGHNT and CDR2 YENEEA. The chain's CDR3 is CASSRILTDTQYF. CDR3 DNA sequence: TGTGCCAGCAGCCGCATACTCACAGATACGCAGTATTTT. The entire variable domain, with the rest obtained from reference TRBV11-3 and TRBJ2-3, is as follows: EAGVVQSPRYKIIEKKQPVAFWCNPISGHNTLYWYLQNLGQGPELLIRYENEEAVDDSQLPKDRFSAERLKGVDSTLKIQPAELGDSAVYLCASSRILTDTQYFGPGTRLTVL.

DNA of the CDR3: TGTGCCAGCAGTCTTACAGGGGGCGTCACAGATACGCAGTATTTT. Protein product: CASSLTGGVTDTQYF. V and J are TRBV2 and TRBJ2-3; 9 positions match TRBD1. V shed 5 bases, J shed 2 bases, and the junction held 5 bases outside the gene matches. This CDR3 is built from 15 residues. CDR1 and CDR2 from the germline V gene are SNHLY and FYNNEI.

This clonotype appeared a few times. This chain joins TRBV4-1 and TRBJ2-7; D gene unclear. Germline loops: CDR1 MGHRA, CDR2 YSYEKL. V lost 0 bases, J lost 3 bases, and 12 bases lay in between. The CDR3 has 15 residues. CDR3 bases: TGCGCCAGCAGCCAAGAGGCCGGATACCTCTACGAGCAGTACTTC. It translates to CASSQEAGYLYEQYF.

In this sample, this clonotype turned up a few times. V usage is TRBV11-1 and J usage is TRBJ1-3, with D perhaps matching TRBD1 (5 bases). The V and J ends lost 1 base and 8 bases respectively, with 15 bases between them. This CDR3 is built from 15 residues. The germline V gene has CDR1 SGHAT and CDR2 FQDESV (reference sequence). The CDR3 DNA is TGTGCCAGCAGCTTAGAGGACACCGATGTACACACCATATATTTT. Protein sequence: CASSLEDTDVHTIYF.

This clonotype was seen ten or more times. The chain joins TRBV9 to TRBJ2-6; no firm D call. Trimming removed 3 bases at V and 0 bases at J, with 7 bases between. CDR1 is SGDLS, CDR2 YYNGEE, per germline. The CDR3 consists of 15 residues. CDR3 DNA sequence: TGTGCCAGCAGCGCTTGGGGCTCTGGGGCCAACGTCCTGACTTTC. It specifies CASSAWGSGANVLTF.

This chain links TRBV5-5 with TRBJ1-6, with D hard to call. The CDR3 covers 14 residues. Germline values: CDR1 SGHKS, CDR2 YYEKEE (reference sequence). V was trimmed by 0 bases and J by 5 bases, leaving 6 bases between them. The CDR3 loop is CASSLGSHNSPLHF. The CDR3 DNA follows: TGTGCCAGCAGCTTGGGCAGTCATAATTCACCCCTCCACTTT.

The J gene is TRBJ1-6, the V gene TRBV7-8; 7 bases align to TRBD1. Losses at the gene ends were 7 bases for V and 10 bases for J; bases not matched to a gene: 16. The CDR3 runs to 16 residues. Germline V gene sequence: CDR1 SGHVS, CDR2 FQNEAQ. In DNA, the CDR3 is TGTGCCAGCACCCGAGTTCCCCAGGGGGGAGGCTCACCCCTCCACTTT. It specifies CASTRVPQGGGSPLHF.

This clonotype was seen repeatedly, ten times or more. V is TRBV12-3 or TRBV12-4 and J is TRBJ2-7; D gene uncertain. This CDR3 contains 12 residues. Trimming stripped 5 bases from V and 4 bases from J, with 9 bases between. In nucleotides, the CDR3 is TGTGCCAGCAGTCGCCCCGGATACGAGCAGTACTTC. Its translation is CASSRPGYEQYF.

This clonotype was counted between two and nine times. At one end the junction does not follow the germline gene, possibly because of a read error. The chain has TRBV2 and TRBJ2-7; D uncertain. Germline V CDR1 and CDR2: SNHLY, FYNNEI. The CDR3 length is 10 residues. The CDR3 region has the DNA TGTGCCAGCAGTGAAGCGGGCTTAAGCTTC. Translating it yields CASSEAGLSF.

The V and J genes are TRBV7-9 and TRBJ2-7; 7 nucleotides match TRBD2. The V segment lost 7 bases and the J segment 0 bases; nucleotides outside the gene matches: 3. Germline V lookup: CDR1 SEHNR, CDR2 FQNEAQ (reference sequence). The CDR3 sequence is 13 residues long. The CDR3 protein is CASTWGGSYEQYF. The CDR3 bases are TGTGCCAGCACCTGGGGGGGCTCCTACGAGCAGTACTTC.

This clonotype was observed a handful of times. The V call is TRBV29-1, the J call TRBJ2-5; weak D call: TRBD2 (5 bases). Trimming cost V 7 bases and J 7 bases, with 16 bases left between them. The CDR3 has 12 residues. CDR1 and CDR2 (germline): SQVTM, ANQGSEA. CDR3 nucleotide sequence: TGCAGCGCTGGAAGCGCCGAGGGGACCCAGTACTTC. Protein: CSAGSAEGTQYF.

This chain links TRBV28 with TRBJ2-7, with 14 bases lining up with TRBD2. The length of the CDR3 is 16 residues. Germline CDR1 and CDR2: MDHEN and SYDVKM. The V segment lost 10 bases and the J segment 3 bases; nucleotides outside the gene matches: 11. This chain's CDR3 is CATKKRTSGGFYEQYF. Written as DNA, the CDR3 is TGTGCCACCAAAAAAAGGACTAGCGGGGGGTTCTACGAGCAGTACTTC.

This clonotype has a count of ten or more. The chain joins TRBV3-1 to TRBJ2-1; D unresolved. Germline lookup yields CDR1 LGHDT and CDR2 YNNKEL (reference sequence). Trimming took 4 bases from V and 4 from J, leaving 8 bases between them. The CDR3 has 13 residues. The CDR3 nucleotides are TGTGCCAGCAGCCCCCTAGATTACAATGAGCAGTTCTTC. Encoded protein: CASSPLDYNEQFF.

This clonotype was seen a few times. The chain joins TRBV28 to TRBJ2-7; tentative D call: TRBD2 (5 bases). Trimming shortened V by 2 bases and J by 1 base, and 9 bases separated the two germline ends. This CDR3 is 14 amino acids long. Germline assignment: CDR1 MDHEN and CDR2 SYDVKM. The CDR3 DNA sequence: TGTGCCAGCAGTTTAACTGGACTTTCCTACGAGCAGTACTTC. Its protein is CASSLTGLSYEQYF.